This entry is about one T cell receptor (beta chain). The data stem from a study of shared T cell receptors in the human thymus. There are 16 residues in the CDR3. Between the trimmed V and J ends, which lost 0 bases and 1 base, there was a span of 9 bases. Germline values: CDR1 MGHRA, CDR2 YSYEKL. The repertoire was sequenced with immunoSEQ multiplex PCR; TCRdb's copy has only in-frame clones and lacks some. The table lists fewer than 700,000 clones, around 87% of them singletons. Separately, the same data were catalogued under a study of human thymus T cells. From that paper: Thymic and blood repertoires appeared to show biased V and J gene usage.

The TCR originated in a boy under two years old with a congenital heart defect. The gene calls are TRBV4-1 and TRBJ1-4; D perhaps matches TRBD1 (6 bases). The specimen sequenced was thymocytes. DNA of the CDR3: TGCGCCAGCAGCCAAGAGGGCAGGGGAACTAATGAAAAACTGTTTTTT. Protein product: CASSQEGRGTNEKLFF.